A selection of T cell receptor beta chains follows, all from one sample in a study of blood T cell repertoires in COVID-19. Assay used: immunoSEQ multiplex PCR; TCRdb lists only in-frame clones, some missing. This sample has tens of thousands of clones, with under 95% found just once. The source material was peripheral blood. All receptors derive from a human donor in a cohort sampled during active COVID-19. The CDR3 runs from the conserved cysteine through the conserved F or W. D genes are given only for firm matches. Rows give clone size only sometimes, using once, few, many, or a class for an expanded clone.

TRBD2,TRBV5-5,TRBJ2-2,NA,TGTGCCAGCAGCTTGGTTTCTAGCGGGCACACCGGGGAGCTGTTTTTT,CASSLVSSGHTGELFF
NA,TRBV11-2,TRBJ2-7,NA,TGTGCCAGCAGCTCCTTCTCAGGGGAGTCCTACGAGCAGTACTTC,CASSSFSGESYEQYF
NA,TRBV11-3,TRBJ1-3,NA,TGTGCCAGCAGCCAGCGGGACACTAGCTCTGGAAACACCATATATTTT,CASSQRDTSSGNTIYF
NA,TRBV29-1,TRBJ2-5,NA,TGCAGCGTTCGAATTCCGCGCTTTCCGGAGACCCAGTACTTC,CSVRIPRFPETQYF
NA,TRBV28,TRBJ1-2,once,TGTGCCACCTCCGGTGAGATCTATGGCTACACCTTC,CATSGEIYGYTF
TRBD1,TRBV28,TRBJ1-4,NA,TGTGCCAGCAGTTTACCCGGGACAGGGCCCCGTGAAAAACTGTTTTTT,CASSLPGTGPREKLFF
TRBD2,TRBV5-1,TRBJ2-7,NA,TGCGCCAGCAGCTTGGGTTTCCAGCGGGATAGACAGTACGAGCAGTACTTC,CASSLGFQRDRQYEQYF
TRBD1,TRBV6-5,TRBJ1-2,once,TGTGCCAGCAGCCCCGGACAGGGGCACTATGGCTACACCTTC,CASSPGQGHYGYTF
TRBD2,TRBV15,TRBJ2-5,NA,TGTGCCACCAGCAGAGGTAATAGCGGGAGCCAAGAGACCCAGTACTTC,CATSRGNSGSQETQYF
TRBD1,TRBV24-1,TRBJ2-6,NA,TGTGCCACCCAGGGGAGAACCGGGACAGTCTCTGGGGCCAACGTCCTGACTTTC,CATQGRTGTVSGANVLTF
TRBD2,TRBV11-3,TRBJ2-5,NA,TGTGCCAGCAGCCCCTCAGCGGGACAAGAGACCCAGTACTTC,CASSPSAGQETQYF
TRBD2,TRBV14,TRBJ2-7,NA,TGTGCCGGCAGCCCCTCGGGAGCGGGAACGTACGAGCAGTACTTC,CAGSPSGAGTYEQYF
TRBD1,TRBV7-9,TRBJ1-1,NA,TGTGCCAGCAGCCCCCGGGACAGTGAAGCTTTCTTT,CASSPRDSEAFF
NA,TRBV19,TRBJ2-6,once,TGTGCCAGTAGTATAGGTTTCACTTCCTCTGGGGCCAACGTCCTGACTTTC,CASSIGFTSSGANVLTF
TRBD1,TRBV5-1,TRBJ2-7,NA,TGCGCCAGCAGCTTGAGAGGACAGGGTTGGCCCGAGCAGTACTTC,CASSLRGQGWPEQYF
NA,TRBV5-4,TRBJ1-1,NA,TGTGCCAGCAGCTTGGACATGAACACTGAAGCTTTCTTT,CASSLDMNTEAFF
NA,TRBV7-9,TRBJ1-4,NA,TGTGCCAGCAGCCTCACAGGGCGGAGAAATGAAAAACTGTTTTTT,CASSLTGRRNEKLFF
TRBD2,TRBV18,TRBJ2-3,NA,TGTGCCAGCTCACCATACCACCCGCTAGCGGGAGAGTCAGATACGCAGTATTTT,CASSPYHPLAGESDTQYF
NA,TRBV15,TRBJ2-7,NA,TGTGCCACCAGCAGACGAACAGGCTACGAGCAGTACTTC,CATSRRTGYEQYF
TRBD2,TRBV5-3,TRBJ2-2,NA,TGTGCCAGAAGCTTGGGCCTCCTAGCGGGAGTTGGGGGCACCGGGGAGCTGTTTTTT,CARSLGLLAGVGGTGELFF
NA,TRBV7-3,TRBJ2-3,NA,TGTGCCAGCAGCTTAACCCGGAGGGAAGATACGCAGTATTTT,CASSLTRREDTQYF
NA,TRBV19,TRBJ1-4,once,TGTGCCAGTAGTCCGGCAGGGTGGTTGGAAAAACTGTTTTTT,CASSPAGWLEKLFF
NA,TRBV14,TRBJ1-4,NA,TGTGCCAGCAGCCAAACCGGGGGAAGTAATGAAAAACTGTTTTTT,CASSQTGGSNEKLFF
TRBD1,TRBV11-2,TRBJ2-1,once,TGTGCCAGCAGCTTAGAAATGGGCGTGGGACAGTTCAATGAGCAGTTCTTC,CASSLEMGVGQFNEQFF
NA,TRBV28,TRBJ2-1,NA,TGTGCCAGCAGTTTAAGACTAGGGGGCGATGAGCAGTTCTTC,CASSLRLGGDEQFF
NA,TRBV28,TRBJ1-4,NA,TGTGCCAGCAGGCTGAACGGGGGGCCTAATGAAAAACTGTTTTTT,CASRLNGGPNEKLFF
NA,TRBV27,TRBJ2-1,NA,TGTGCCAGCAGTTTCGAGTACAGGGTTGGGCAGTTCTTC,CASSFEYRVGQFF
TRBD1,TRBV5-1,TRBJ1-1,NA,TGCGCCAGCAGCTACAACAGGGGGAGGGTCATGAACACTGAAGCTTTCTTT,CASSYNRGRVMNTEAFF
TRBD2,TRBV7-3,TRBJ2-1,NA,TGTGCCAGCAGCTACACTAGCGGGAGGGCAGATGAGCAGTTCTTC,CASSYTSGRADEQFF
NA,TRBV10-1,TRBJ2-7,once,TGCGCCAGCAGTGAGTCGGGCAAGCGGGCCTACGAGCAGTACTTC,CASSESGKRAYEQYF
TRBD1,TRBV6-2/TRBV6-3,TRBJ1-2,NA,TGTGCCAGCAGTTACCCCGGGACAGGGTATGGCTACACCTTC,CASSYPGTGYGYTF
NA,TRBV6-5,TRBJ2-5,NA,TGTGCCAGCAGGAAATTGTCGGGCCAAGAGACCCAGTACTTC,CASRKLSGQETQYF
NA,TRBV5-1,TRBJ2-2,NA,TGCGCCAGCAGCTTGAATAGCGAAGCCGGGGAGCTGTTTTTT,CASSLNSEAGELFF
NA,TRBV3-1/TRBV3-2,TRBJ2-5,NA,TGTGCCAGCAGCCAAGGCCCAGGTGGGGAGACCCAGTACTTC,CASSQGPGGETQYF
NA,TRBV28,TRBJ2-1,NA,TGTGCCAGCAGTTTACCCGGGACATTATACAATGAGCAGTTCTTC,CASSLPGTLYNEQFF
TRBD2,TRBV5-1,TRBJ2-1,once,TGCGCCAGCAGCTTCTTGACTAGCCTTAATGAGCAGTTCTTC,CASSFLTSLNEQFF
NA,TRBV6-2/TRBV6-3,TRBJ1-5,NA,TGTGCCAGCAGTTACTCGAGGGCTCAGCCCCAGCATTTT,CASSYSRAQPQHF
TRBD2,TRBV12-3/TRBV12-4,TRBJ2-7,NA,TGTGCCAGCGGGAGGGAGTACGAGCAGTACTTC,CASGREYEQYF
TRBD1,TRBV11-3,TRBJ2-7,NA,TGTGCCAGCAGCCCCGGGACAGGGTCTTTCGAGCAGTACTTC,CASSPGTGSFEQYF
TRBD1,TRBV3-1/TRBV3-2,TRBJ2-5,NA,TGTGCCAGCAGCCAACCCGACAGGGGGTTACGAGAGACCCAGTACTTC,CASSQPDRGLRETQYF
NA,TRBV19,TRBJ1-1,NA,TGTGCCAGTAGTAAGGGGCTTGGTGGTACTGAAGCTTTCTTT,CASSKGLGGTEAFF
TRBD1,TRBV11-3,TRBJ2-7,NA,TGTGCCAGCAGCTTCGGACAGGGGGTCTACGAGCAGTACTTC,CASSFGQGVYEQYF
TRBD1,TRBV19,TRBJ1-1,NA,TGTGCCAGTAGCAAAAGGACAGGGAACACTGAAGCTTTCTTT,CASSKRTGNTEAFF
NA,TRBV12-3/TRBV12-4,TRBJ1-2,NA,TGTGCCAGCAGCCGCCGCAGTAACTATGGCTACACCTTC,CASSRRSNYGYTF
TRBD1,TRBV20-1,TRBJ1-3,NA,TGCAGTGCTAGTCGAGGGACAGGGGGCGCACCTGGAAACACCATATATTTT,CSASRGTGGAPGNTIYF
TRBD2,TRBV6-5,TRBJ2-1,NA,TGTGCCAGCAGTTTGGGGGGGTTGGCGTTTAGTTTTCAGTTCTTC,CASSLGGLAFSFQFF
NA,TRBV11-3,TRBJ2-4,NA,TGTGCCAGCAGCTTAGCAAGACTGGCCCCGCAATACTTC,CASSLARLAPQYF
NA,TRBV2,TRBJ2-7,NA,TGTGCCAGCACCGCCCCCCGGGTCCTCTACGAGCAGTACTTC,CASTAPRVLYEQYF